The rows below give T cell receptor beta chains drawn from one sample of a study of T cell repertoires in cytomegalovirus infection. One entry per CDR3 protein, called by TCRdb with MiXCR from the reads. The table records 250,000 to 300,000 distinct CDR3 sequences, 15% to 20% of them present only once. The sequencing sample was made of CD8+ T cells from PBMCs. These receptors all come from a human donor in good health (CMV status not recorded). Some clones in this sample may be carry-over from other donors' samples. Each CDR3 is given with its conserved first and last residue. Each record gives: CDR3 length, V gene, D gene, clone size, J gene, CDR3 protein, CDR3 DNA. D genes are given only for firm matches. Clone sizes are given selectively: once, few, many, or a class where the clone is expanded.

CDR3 length: 14; V gene: TRBV19; D gene: NA; clone size: NA; J gene: TRBJ2-7; CDR3 protein: CASSTPGIPYEQYF; CDR3 DNA: TGTGCCAGTAGTACCCCAGGGATCCCCTACGAGCAGTACTTC
CDR3 length: 15; V gene: TRBV20-1; D gene: NA; clone size: many; J gene: TRBJ1-4; CDR3 protein: CSARESEGIREKLFF; CDR3 DNA: TGCAGTGCTAGAGAGAGTGAGGGGATAAGGGAAAAACTGTTTTTT
CDR3 length: 14; V gene: TRBV5-6; D gene: NA; clone size: few; J gene: TRBJ1-4; CDR3 protein: CASSFVADNEKLFF; CDR3 DNA: TGTGCCAGCAGCTTCGTGGCGGATAATGAAAAACTGTTTTTT
CDR3 length: 16; V gene: TRBV20-1; D gene: NA; clone size: few; J gene: TRBJ2-3; CDR3 protein: CSARNLGGARLDTQYF; CDR3 DNA: TGCAGTGCTAGAAATTTGGGCGGGGCAAGGTTGGATACGCAGTATTTT
CDR3 length: 15; V gene: TRBV7-3; D gene: NA; clone size: few; J gene: TRBJ2-1; CDR3 protein: CASSLTALRQDEQFF; CDR3 DNA: TGTGCCAGCAGCTTAACGGCCCTTAGACAGGATGAGCAGTTCTTC
CDR3 length: 11; V gene: TRBV6-2/TRBV6-3; D gene: NA; clone size: NA; J gene: TRBJ2-7; CDR3 protein: CASSYEAEQYF; CDR3 DNA: TGTGCCAGCAGTTACGAAGCCGAGCAGTACTTC
CDR3 length: 12; V gene: TRBV6-2/TRBV6-3; D gene: NA; clone size: many; J gene: TRBJ1-1; CDR3 protein: CASTDGNTEAFF; CDR3 DNA: TGTGCCAGCACCGACGGGAACACTGAAGCTTTCTTT
CDR3 length: 18; V gene: TRBV7-9; D gene: NA; clone size: few; J gene: TRBJ2-5; CDR3 protein: CASSHPILMATLIETQYF; CDR3 DNA: TGTGCCAGCAGCCATCCCATATTGATGGCCACACTAATCGAGACCCAGTACTTC
CDR3 length: 14; V gene: TRBV5-6; D gene: TRBD1; clone size: NA; J gene: TRBJ1-5; CDR3 protein: CASSFGRGWQPQHF; CDR3 DNA: TGTGCCAGCAGCTTCGGCAGGGGGTGGCAGCCCCAGCATTTT
CDR3 length: 13; V gene: TRBV29-1; D gene: TRBD1; clone size: NA; J gene: TRBJ2-7; CDR3 protein: CSVGTGTAYEQYF; CDR3 DNA: TGCAGCGTAGGTACCGGGACAGCCTACGAGCAGTACTTC
CDR3 length: 13; V gene: TRBV2; D gene: NA; clone size: NA; J gene: TRBJ2-2; CDR3 protein: CASSDYGPGELFF; CDR3 DNA: TGTGCCAGCAGTGATTACGGCCCCGGGGAGCTGTTTTTT
CDR3 length: 14; V gene: TRBV7-8; D gene: TRBD1; clone size: many; J gene: TRBJ2-1; CDR3 protein: CASSPGQGAGEQFF; CDR3 DNA: TGTGCCAGCAGCCCGGGACAGGGGGCGGGTGAGCAGTTCTTC
CDR3 length: 15; V gene: TRBV2; D gene: NA; clone size: NA; J gene: TRBJ1-6; CDR3 protein: CASSEWDSYNSPLHF; CDR3 DNA: TGTGCCAGCAGTGAATGGGACTCCTATAATTCACCCCTCCACTTT
CDR3 length: 13; V gene: TRBV11-3; D gene: TRBD1; clone size: few; J gene: TRBJ1-1; CDR3 protein: CASSPRTGHEAFF; CDR3 DNA: TGTGCCAGCAGCCCTAGGACAGGTCATGAAGCTTTCTTT
CDR3 length: 15; V gene: TRBV19; D gene: NA; clone size: NA; J gene: TRBJ2-1; CDR3 protein: CASSTDRYFYNEQFF; CDR3 DNA: TGTGCCAGTAGTACAGACAGGTACTTCTACAATGAGCAGTTCTTC
CDR3 length: 15; V gene: TRBV27; D gene: TRBD1; clone size: few; J gene: TRBJ1-2; CDR3 protein: CASSLSLGTGVGYTF; CDR3 DNA: TGTGCCAGCAGTTTAAGCCTCGGGACAGGGGTTGGCTACACCTTC
CDR3 length: 18; V gene: TRBV4-3; D gene: NA; clone size: once; J gene: TRBJ2-7; CDR3 protein: CASSQVSPNDRSTYEQYF; CDR3 DNA: TGCGCCAGCAGCCAAGTCTCCCCAAACGACAGGAGCACCTACGAGCAGTACTTC
CDR3 length: 16; V gene: TRBV27; D gene: NA; clone size: NA; J gene: TRBJ2-2; CDR3 protein: CASSFGSHYGAGELFF; CDR3 DNA: TGTGCCAGCAGTTTCGGGTCTCATTATGGGGCCGGGGAGCTGTTTTTT